The 12 T cell receptor beta chains given below trace back to one sample, sequenced in a study of blood T cells in healthy people across ages. Through a sample-barcoded 5' primer and a J-beta primer mix, a second PCR was run for roughly 6 to 12 cycles. TCRdb redid the calling of the 5' RACE reads with MiXCR, one entry per CDR3 protein. This table holds under 1 million distinct CDR3 sequences, more than 40% found once. Sequencing used blood. Source of these receptors: a man aged 55 to 70 in good health.

This clonotype was detected only a few times. This sequence joins TRBV6-6 and TRBJ2-7, with D unclear. There are 14 residues in the CDR3. Per germline, CDR1 MNHNY and CDR2 SVGAGI (reference sequence). V gave up 11 bases and J gave up 0 bases, with 17 bases separating them. CDR3 sequence reads: CASNAGQNSYEQYF. CDR3 DNA sequence: TGTGCCTCCAACGCTGGCCAGAACTCCTACGAGCAGTACTTC.

There are a few counts of this clonotype. V is TRBV2 and J is TRBJ1-4; tentatively, D is TRBD1 (5 bases). Per the germline V gene, CDR1 is SNHLY and CDR2 is FYNNEI. This CDR3 has 15 amino acids. Trimming took off 7 bases at V and 0 bases at J, with 12 bases between the two ends. The CDR3 here is CASKKAGATNEKLFF. In DNA form, the CDR3 reads TGTGCCAGCAAGAAAGCGGGGGCAACTAATGAAAAACTGTTTTTT. Using reference TRBV2 and TRBJ1-4 for the parts outside the CDR3, the full variable domain is EPEVTQTPSHQVTQMGQEVILRCVPISNHLYFYWYRQILGQKVEFLVSFYNNEISEKSEIFDDQFSVERPDGSNFTLKIRSTKLEDSAMYFCASKKAGATNEKLFFGSGTQLSVL.

The chain recombines TRBV4-1 with TRBJ2-6, with D perhaps given as TRBD1 or TRBD2 (6 bases each). The CDR3 consists of 14 residues. CDR1 MGHRA and CDR2 YSYEKL come from the germline V gene. With 3 bases removed from V and 9 bases from J, the gap between germline ends came to 12 bases. CDR3 region: CASSQEGHRNVLTF. For the CDR3, the DNA is TGCGCCAGCAGCCAGGAGGGACACCGCAACGTCCTGACTTTC.

The CDR3 is CASSGRGLNTEAFF. The CDR3 DNA follows: TGTGCCAGCAGCGGCAGGGGGCTGAACACTGAAGCTTTCTTT. The J gene is TRBJ1-1, the V gene TRBV9; 8 bases are shared with TRBD1. The V segment lost 3 bases and the J segment 0 bases; nucleotides outside the gene matches: 1. The germline CDR1 and CDR2 sequences are SGDLS and YYNGEE. CDR3 size: 14 residues. Full variable domain (rest looked up from reference TRBV9 and TRBJ1-1): DSGVTQTPKHLITATGQRVTLRCSPRSGDLSVYWYQQSLDQGLQFLIQYYNGEERAKGNILERFSAQQFPDLHSELNLSSLELGDSALYFCASSGRGLNTEAFFGQGTRLTVV.

This clonotype was detected only a few times. This chain uses TRBV12-3 or TRBV12-4 with TRBJ1-4; D ambiguous. Deletions cut 1 base from V and 2 bases from J, with 8 bases between. This CDR3 has 15 residues. The CDR3 here is CASSLGSGTNEKLFF. CDR3 nucleotides: TGTGCCAGCAGTTTAGGAAGCGGTACTAATGAAAAACTGTTTTTT.

J is TRBJ2-3 and V is TRBV15, with D perhaps TRBD1 (7 bases). Germline CDR1 is LNHNV and CDR2 is YYDKDF (reference sequence). The CDR3 is 17 residues long. Trimming cost V 1 base and J 1 base, with 15 bases left between them. The CDR3 loop reads CATSRGRQGGGTDTQYF. DNA of the CDR3: TGTGCCACCAGCAGAGGTAGACAGGGCGGGGGCACAGATACGCAGTATTTT.

This clonotype was counted a few times. The chain recombines TRBV7-9 with TRBJ1-6; maybe TRBD1 (6 bases). V shed 5 bases and J shed 12 bases, with 14 bases lying between them. Germline-derived CDR1 and CDR2 are SEHNR and FQNEAQ (reference sequence). The CDR3 runs 13 residues. The CDR3 DNA reads as TGTGCCAGCAGCGCAGGGGACCGGGAACCCCTCCACTTT. Translation: CASSAGDREPLHF.

The chain carries TRBV20-1 and TRBJ2-3; 7 bases match TRBD2. The CDR3 is 13 residues long. The germline V gene encodes CDR1 DFQATT and CDR2 SNEGSKA (reference sequence). Trimming took 6 bases from V and 4 from J; bases not matched to a gene: 7. This chain's CDR3 is CSAAAGTADTQYF. Here the CDR3 DNA reads TGCAGTGCGGCAGCGGGGACCGCAGATACGCAGTATTTT.

The chain combines TRBV7-8 with TRBJ2-1, with a weak D call TRBD1 (5 bases). Trimming pared 2 bases from V and 6 bases from J, leaving 14 bases between. CDR1 is SGHVS and CDR2 is FQNEAQ in the germline V gene. This CDR3 has 15 amino acids. The CDR3 spells CASSLRDNQGNEQFF. Written as DNA, the CDR3 is TGTGCCAGCAGCTTACGAGATAACCAGGGCAATGAGCAGTTCTTC.

This sequence joins TRBV9 and TRBJ2-5; 11 nucleotides align to TRBD1. Germline V gene lookup returns CDR1 SGDLS and CDR2 YYNGEE. This CDR3 has 15 residues. V gave up 6 bases and J gave up 4 bases; unmatched junction bases: 8. DNA of the CDR3: TGTGCCAGCAACAGAGGGACAGGGGGTGGAGAGACCCAGTACTTC. Protein: CASNRGTGGGETQYF.

The V call is TRBV7-2, the J call TRBJ2-5; D is possibly TRBD2 (6 bases). CDR3 length: 13 amino acids. V was cut by 6 bases and J by 11 bases, with 19 bases left in between. Germline-derived CDR1 and CDR2 are SGHTA and FQGNSA. Here the CDR3 reads CASSLQLADEQYF. The CDR3 region has the DNA TGTGCCAGCAGTCTCCAACTAGCAGATGAGCAGTACTTC.

The chain couples TRBV6-5 to TRBJ1-2, with D hard to call. Trimming shortened V by 8 bases and J by 2 bases, and 15 bases separated the two germline ends. CDR1 and CDR2 (germline): MNHEY, SVGAGI. The CDR3 runs to 14 residues. CDR3 nucleotide sequence: TGTGCCAGCTCCGGAAGCGGACGGAACTATGGCTACACCTTC. Protein sequence: CASSGSGRNYGYTF.